This T cell receptor (beta chain) was observed in a study of blood T cells in healthy people across ages (dated by TCRdb to the mid-2010s). Some background on the complete study: In model experiments, template switching captured roughly one uniquely barcoded TCR beta cDNA molecule for every two T cells. Using deep sequencing normalized with unique cDNA molecular identifiers, the study measured how TCR beta repertoire diversity changes with age. The donors were split into four age groups: young (average about 15 years), middle-aged (roughly 42), aged (approximately 60) and long-lived (over 75). To avoid experimental bias, donors of different ages were randomly spread across the sequencing lanes. Using the same blood draw, the study looked at two additional independent replicas of 1 million unique cDNA reads for two donors, one aged 18 to 30 and the other aged 80 or older.

Study-level results and caveats: Bulk unsorted PBMC profiling prevented conclusive comparison of naive and antigen-experienced compartments. Estimates of total diversity based on one million sequenced T cells were regarded as lower bounds and as underestimates. The long-lived group showed more naive CD4+ T cells, fewer expanded clones and increased TCR diversity than the aged group, suggesting age selection. The percentage of naive T cells measured by flow cytometry correlated strongly with observed TCR beta diversity. Observed TCR beta diversity per million T cells fell roughly linearly with age, and a significant reduction was already apparent by age roughly 41. Donor CMV infection status was unknown, potentially confounding age-related changes in expanded clonotypes.

The library was generated by 5' RACE. The sequencer listed for this sample is Illumina HiSeq 2500. A second PCR of about 6 to 11 cycles was run with a J-beta primer mix and a sample-barcoded 5' primer. A template-switch 5' adaptor carrying 12 random nucleotides introduced a unique molecular identifier onto each TCR beta cDNA molecule. Each sample yielded at least 3 million CDR3-containing paired-end reads. First-strand cDNA synthesis was performed from all RNA using the Mint cDNA synthesis kit, with priming by a TRBC-specific oligonucleotide. Following uracil-DNA glycosylase treatment, all cDNA underwent a first 18-cycle PCR with the universal primers M1SS and BC2_uni_R. From the authors' description of their analysis: Each sample was normalized by randomly selecting 1 million high-quality reads, each carrying a distinct molecular identifier. Instead of being binned into consensus sequences, reads that shared molecular identifiers were thrown out. CDR3 identification, clonotype clustering and error correction used MiTCR with a Q25 quality threshold and the strictest error-elimination algorithm. Lower-bound total TCR beta diversity was estimated with a nonparametric unseen species model using Euler transformation. The raw public reads went through TCRdb reprocessing: fastp at Q25, MiXCR clone calling, in-frame beta chains kept. Rows are combined by CDR3 protein, so each entry shows the most common genes and DNA. The V and J calls were not made by the authors but by TCRdb's processing. The sample contains about 680,000 distinct CDR3 sequences, 45% to 50% of them found a single time. The ten largest account for around a third of the sample.

The donors were 40 or so Caucasian individuals from Russia, aged roughly 6 to 90 years, who were systemically healthy. Each donor gave about 9.2 milliliters of peripheral blood, drawn into EDTA-treated Vacutainer tubes. Ficoll-Paque density-gradient centrifugation was used to isolate PBMCs, with at least 6.5 million per sample. Total RNA was extracted from PBMCs with Trizol reagent, with at least 6 micrograms obtained per sample. For every donor, an aliquot of PBMCs went through flow cytometry to measure the percentages of naive CD45RAhigh/CD27high T cells. At the junction V is shortened by 10 bases and J by 10 bases, with 17 bases in between. Based on the germline V gene (reference sequence), the CDR1 and CDR2 sequences are SEHNR and FQNEAQ. From cysteine to phenylalanine, the CDR3 is 12 amino acids long. The sequence is cut down to CDR3 DNA, 36 bases in frame from base 1. In the case of this clonotype: The antigen it binds to is not known. One base away there is no much larger clone; base qualities are not given.

The receptor's source is a woman in her sixties or seventies in good health. The chain was built from TRBV7-9 and TRBJ2-1; TRBD1 is a weak D gene call, 6 bases matching. Sequencing was carried out using blood. CDR3 protein: CATSSQGTEQFF. At the DNA level, the sequence is TGTGCCACCTCGTCACAGGGCACGGAGCAGTTCTTC.